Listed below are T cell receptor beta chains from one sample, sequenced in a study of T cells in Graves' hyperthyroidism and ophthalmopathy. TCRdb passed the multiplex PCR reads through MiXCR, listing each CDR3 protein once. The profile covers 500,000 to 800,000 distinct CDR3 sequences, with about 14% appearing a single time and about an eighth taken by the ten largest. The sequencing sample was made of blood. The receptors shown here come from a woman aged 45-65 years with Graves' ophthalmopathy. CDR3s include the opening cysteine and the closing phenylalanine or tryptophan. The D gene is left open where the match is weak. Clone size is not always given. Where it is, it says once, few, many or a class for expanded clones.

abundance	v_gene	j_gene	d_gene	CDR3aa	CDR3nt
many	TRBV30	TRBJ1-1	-	CAWKPQGPDTEAFF	TGTGCCTGGAAACCACAGGGACCCGACACTGAAGCTTTCTTT
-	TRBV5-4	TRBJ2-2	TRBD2	CASSPVGRVPKAGELFF	TGTGCCAGCAGCCCCGTCGGGAGGGTCCCGAAGGCCGGGGAGCTGTTTTTT
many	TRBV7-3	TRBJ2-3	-	CASSSSDTQYF	TGTGCCAGCAGCAGTTCAGATACGCAGTATTTT
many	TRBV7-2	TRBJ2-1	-	CASSLHRLEQFF	TGTGCCAGCAGCTTACATCGGCTTGAGCAGTTCTTC
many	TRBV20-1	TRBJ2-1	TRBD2	CSATPGTSGGNEQFF	TGCAGTGCAACCCCCGGGACTAGCGGGGGTAATGAGCAGTTCTTC
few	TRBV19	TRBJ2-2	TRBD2	CASSKVTSGSSGELFF	TGTGCCAGTAGTAAAGTGACTAGCGGGAGTAGCGGGGAGCTGTTTTTT
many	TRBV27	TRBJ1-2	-	CASSPPGRPNYGYTF	TGTGCCAGCAGTCCCCCCGGGCGTCCTAACTATGGCTACACCTTC
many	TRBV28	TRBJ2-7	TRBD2	CASSPQLAGVRNEQYF	TGTGCCAGCAGCCCACAACTAGCGGGAGTTAGAAACGAGCAGTACTTC
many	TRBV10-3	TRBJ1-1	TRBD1	CAISEQGTGGNTEAFF	TGTGCCATCAGTGAGCAAGGGACAGGGGGGAACACTGAAGCTTTCTTT
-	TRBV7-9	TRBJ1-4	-	CASSSGDPIATNEKLFF	TGTGCCAGCAGTTCGGGGGACCCTATCGCAACTAATGAAAAACTGTTTTTT
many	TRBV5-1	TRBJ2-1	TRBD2	CASSSLRRESPLYNEQFF	TGCGCCAGCAGCTCTCTCAGGCGGGAGTCACCCCTATACAATGAGCAGTTCTTC
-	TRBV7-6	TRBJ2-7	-	CASSLSSAEQHF	TGTGCCAGCAGCTTATCTTCGGCCGAGCAGCACTTC
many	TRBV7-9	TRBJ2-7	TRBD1	CASSLPPGTGGYRSYEQYF	TGTGCCAGCAGCTTACCCCCCGGGACAGGGGGTTACCGTTCCTACGAGCAGTACTTC
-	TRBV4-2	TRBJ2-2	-	CASSQATGINSGELFF	TGTGCCAGCAGCCAAGCGACCGGGATTAACTCCGGGGAGCTGTTTTTT
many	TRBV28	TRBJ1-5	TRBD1	CASSLYSGGGQPQHF	TGTGCCAGCAGTTTATATTCAGGGGGAGGTCAGCCCCAGCATTTT
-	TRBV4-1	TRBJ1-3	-	CASSQDSGRFSGNTIYF	TGCGCCAGCAGCCAAGATAGTGGCAGATTCTCTGGAAACACCATATATTTT
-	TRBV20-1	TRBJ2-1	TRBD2	CSARVASGESYNEQFF	TGCAGTGCTAGAGTTGCTAGCGGAGAATCCTACAATGAGCAGTTCTTC
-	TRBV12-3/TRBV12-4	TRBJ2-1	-	CASSSRPSQLAVGQFF	TGTGCCAGCAGTTCACGTCCTTCCCAGTTGGCCGTGGGGCAGTTCTTC
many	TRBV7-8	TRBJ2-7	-	CASSFQGGDEQYF	TGTGCCAGCAGCTTCCAGGGTGGAGACGAGCAGTACTTC
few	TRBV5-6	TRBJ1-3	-	CASSWGDGNTIYF	TGTGCCAGCAGCTGGGGTGATGGAAACACCATATATTTT
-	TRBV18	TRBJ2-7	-	CASSPGSFAEQYF	TGTGCCAGCTCACCGGGCAGCTTCGCCGAGCAGTACTTC
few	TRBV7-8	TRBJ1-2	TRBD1	CASSGWDSYGYTF	TGTGCCAGCAGCGGCTGGGACAGCTATGGCTACACCTTC
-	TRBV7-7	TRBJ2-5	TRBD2	CASSLGLAGQTQYF	TGTGCTAGCAGCTTAGGACTAGCGGGCCAGACCCAGTACTTC
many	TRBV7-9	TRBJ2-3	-	CASSESTDTQYF	TGTGCCAGCAGCGAGAGCACAGATACGCAGTATTTT
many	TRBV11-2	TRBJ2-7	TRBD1	CASSKSTGTGQYEQYF	TGTGCCAGCAGCAAGTCAACCGGGACAGGGCAATACGAGCAGTACTTC
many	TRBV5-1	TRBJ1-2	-	CASSFDGGGYTF	TGCGCCAGCAGCTTCGACGGGGGAGGCTACACCTTC
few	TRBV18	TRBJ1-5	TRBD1	CASSAKPGQGAQPQHF	TGTGCCAGCTCAGCAAAACCGGGACAGGGGGCCCAGCCCCAGCATTTT
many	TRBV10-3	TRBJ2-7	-	CAISDHRGGTEQYF	TGTGCCATCAGTGACCACAGGGGAGGGACCGAGCAGTACTTC
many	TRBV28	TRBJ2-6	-	CASRPFGGAGANVLTF	TGTGCCAGCAGACCCTTTGGGGGCGCTGGGGCCAACGTCCTGACTTTC
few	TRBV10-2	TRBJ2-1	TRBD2	CASRAVAGGGNEQFF	TGCGCCAGCAGAGCCGTAGCGGGAGGAGGTAATGAGCAGTTCTTC
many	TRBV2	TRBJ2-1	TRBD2	CASRREADYNEQFF	TGTGCCAGCAGGCGGGAGGCCGACTACAATGAGCAGTTCTTC
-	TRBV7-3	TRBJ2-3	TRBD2	CTSSARATSGSSTDTQYF	TGTACCAGCAGCGCAAGGGCCACTAGCGGCTCTAGCACAGATACGCAGTATTTT
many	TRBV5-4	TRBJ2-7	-	CASSHGRTEQYF	TGTGCCAGCAGCCATGGACGGACCGAGCAGTACTTC
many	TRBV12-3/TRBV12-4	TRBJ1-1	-	CASSLGGTVPAFF	TGTGCCAGCAGTTTAGGCGGGACGGTCCCAGCTTTCTTT
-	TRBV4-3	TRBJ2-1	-	CASSQGAFSSGAYNEQFF	TGCGCCAGCAGCCAAGGGGCCTTTTCGAGCGGAGCTTACAATGAGCAGTTCTTC
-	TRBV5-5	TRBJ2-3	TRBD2	CASSLELAGAATDTQYF	TGTGCCAGCAGCTTGGAACTAGCGGGAGCGGCGACAGATACGCAGTATTTT
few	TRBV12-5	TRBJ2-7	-	CASGLGQAVYEQYF	TGTGCTAGTGGTTTGGGGCAGGCCGTCTACGAGCAGTACTTC
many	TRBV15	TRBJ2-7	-	CATSRDRRWGEQYF	TGTGCCACCAGCAGAGATCGGAGATGGGGCGAGCAGTACTTC
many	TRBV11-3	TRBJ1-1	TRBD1	CASSLAGQEGVAFF	TGTGCCAGCAGCTTAGCGGGACAGGAAGGCGTAGCTTTCTTT
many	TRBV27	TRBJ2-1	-	CASSLSVGGAYNEQFF	TGTGCCAGCAGTTTATCGGTGGGAGGTGCCTACAATGAGCAGTTCTTC
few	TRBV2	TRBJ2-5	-	CASSDLSETQYF	TGTGCCAGCAGTGATTTGTCCGAGACCCAGTACTTC
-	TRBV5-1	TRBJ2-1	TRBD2	CASSLWGLASVSDYNEQFF	TGCGCCAGCAGCTTGTGGGGACTAGCGTCAGTGTCCGACTACAATGAGCAGTTCTTC
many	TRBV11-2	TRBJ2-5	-	CASSRSETQYF	TGTGCCAGCAGTAGGAGTGAGACCCAGTACTTC
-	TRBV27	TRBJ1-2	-	CASSFTQGSGYTF	TGTGCCAGCAGTTTCACCCAGGGTTCTGGCTACACCTTC
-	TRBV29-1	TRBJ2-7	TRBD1	CSVEWRTGGRSYEQYF	TGCAGCGTTGAATGGAGGACAGGGGGAAGATCCTACGAGCAGTACTTC
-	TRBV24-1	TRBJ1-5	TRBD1	CATSEPDRGRNQPQHF	TGTGCCACCAGTGAACCGGACAGGGGTCGCAATCAGCCCCAGCATTTT
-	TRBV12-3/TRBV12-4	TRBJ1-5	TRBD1	CASKGAGGRQPQHF	TGTGCCAGCAAAGGGGCAGGGGGTCGTCAGCCCCAGCATTTT
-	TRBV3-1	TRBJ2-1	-	CASSRVPGSLNNEQFF	TGTGCCAGCAGCCGGGTACCAGGATCCCTCAACAATGAGCAGTTCTTC
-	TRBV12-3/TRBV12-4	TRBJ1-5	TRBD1	CASSPTGGIVQPQHF	TGTGCCAGCAGCCCAACAGGGGGCATAGTTCAGCCCCAGCATTTT
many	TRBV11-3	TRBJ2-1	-	CASSLDRQGGNEQFF	TGTGCCAGCAGCTTAGATCGGCAGGGTGGGAATGAGCAGTTCTTC
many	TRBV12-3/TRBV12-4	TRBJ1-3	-	CASSLVTFGNTIYF	TGTGCCAGCAGTTTGGTGACTTTTGGAAACACCATATATTTT
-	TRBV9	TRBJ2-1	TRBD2	CASSARLAGVVGEQFF	TGTGCCAGCAGCGCCCGACTAGCGGGAGTGGTAGGTGAGCAGTTCTTC
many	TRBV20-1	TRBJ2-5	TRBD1	CSARPRGQEYQETQYF	TGCAGTGCTAGACCAAGGGGACAGGAGTACCAAGAGACCCAGTACTTC
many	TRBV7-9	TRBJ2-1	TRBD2	CASSLVISGNADEQFF	TGTGCCAGCAGCTTAGTAATCAGCGGGAACGCTGATGAGCAGTTCTTC
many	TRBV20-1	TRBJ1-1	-	CSAPLRPNTEAFF	TGCAGTGCGCCGCTCCGGCCGAACACTGAAGCTTTCTTT
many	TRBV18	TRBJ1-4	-	CASALTPGVSEKLFF	TGTGCCAGTGCCCTCACGCCGGGGGTTTCTGAAAAACTGTTTTTT
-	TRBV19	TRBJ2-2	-	CASSSAGTNTGELFF	TGTGCCAGTAGCTCGGCAGGGACGAACACCGGGGAGCTGTTTTTT